These T cell receptor beta chains were read from a single sample in a study of OX40 agonist ivuxolimab in advanced cancers. The assay was immunoSEQ multiplex PCR, and TCRdb's table has in-frame clones only and misses some. The table lists 70,000 or so clones, more than 80% of them singletons. The material was CD4+ or CD8+ T cells sorted from blood, obtained in a trial of the OX40 agonist ivuxolimab. The receptors were sampled from an adult with an advanced solid tumor such as melanoma, head and neck, liver or kidney cancer. CDR3s include the opening cysteine and the closing phenylalanine or tryptophan. The D gene is left open where the match is weak. Expanded clones get a size class; other rows say once, few or many, or leave the size out.

clone_size	v_call	d_call	j_call	cdr3_nt	cdr3_aa
.	TRBV5-4	.	TRBJ2-2	TGTGCCAGCAGCTCGGCGGGGCGTCGGGCGGCCGGGGAGCTGTTTTTT	CASSSAGRRAAGELFF
.	TRBV5-6	.	TRBJ1-3	TGTGCCAGCAGCTTGGATGGAAACACCATATATTTT	CASSLDGNTIYF
.	TRBV18	.	TRBJ1-4	TGTGCCAGCTCACCCGGACCTCGATCTAGCGAAAAACTGTTTTTT	CASSPGPRSSEKLFF
.	TRBV30	TRBD2	TRBJ2-1	TGTGCCTGGAGCGCAACCGGGACTAGTGGAAATCGTGAGCAGTTCTTC	CAWSATGTSGNREQFF
once	TRBV4-1	.	TRBJ2-3	TGCGCCAGCAGCCAAGAGGATGGGACACCCACGCAGTATTTT	CASSQEDGTPTQYF
once	TRBV2	.	TRBJ1-1	TGTGCCAGGAGACGGGAGGCTTTCTTT	CARRREAFF
.	TRBV30	.	TRBJ2-3	TGTGCCTGGAGTGTGGGAGATACGCAGTATTTT	CAWSVGDTQYF
.	TRBV11-3	.	TRBJ1-4	TGTGCCAGCAGCTTAGAAGGGTCAGGGTCGGGACTGTTTTTT	CASSLEGSGSGLFF
.	TRBV11-2	TRBD2	TRBJ2-1	TGTGCCAGCAGCTTAGTTCCCGTGACTAGCGGGAGTAAAAATGAGCAGTTCTTC	CASSLVPVTSGSKNEQFF
.	TRBV2	.	TRBJ1-5	TGTGCCAGCAGTTTCAAAGGGAATCAGCCCCAGCATTTT	CASSFKGNQPQHF
.	TRBV10-2	TRBD2	TRBJ2-5	TGCGCCAGCAACAGAGCGGGAGGGGGGTTTGGGACCCAGTACTTC	CASNRAGGGFGTQYF
once	TRBV5-4	.	TRBJ2-3	TGTGCCAGCAGGAGCGGGAGCACAGATACGCAGTATTTT	CASRSGSTDTQYF
once	TRBV27	.	TRBJ1-5	TGTGCCAGCAGTTCCCTTAGCAATCAGCCCCAGCATTTT	CASSSLSNQPQHF
.	TRBV7-3	TRBD2	TRBJ2-3	TGTGCCAGCCGCAGCAGAGCGGGAGTCGGAGATACGCAGTATTTT	CASRSRAGVGDTQYF
.	TRBV10-2	TRBD1	TRBJ1-3	TGCGCCAGCACCGGGACAGGGGAGAAGAGGGGCACCATATATTTT	CASTGTGEKRGTIYF
once	TRBV19	.	TRBJ1-1	TGTGCCAGTACCAACCCCGAGGTGAACACTGAAGCTTTCTTT	CASTNPEVNTEAFF
.	TRBV27	.	TRBJ2-6	TGTGCCAGCAGCCTCCGCCTACGGGCTTCTGGGGCCAACGTCCTGACTTTC	CASSLRLRASGANVLTF
.	TRBV5-6	.	TRBJ2-7	TGTGCCAGCAGCTCATATAACGAGCAGTACTTC	CASSSYNEQYF
.	TRBV10-3	TRBD1	TRBJ1-2	TGTGCCATCAGGGACAGGGGCTCCTTCTATGGCTACACCTTC	CAIRDRGSFYGYTF
.	TRBV9	.	TRBJ1-6	TGTGCCAGCAGCGTAGACGGAGGAGGGGTTGGTAATTCACCCCTCCACTTT	CASSVDGGGVGNSPLHF
.	TRBV6-1	TRBD2	TRBJ2-2	TGTGCCAGCAGTGAAAGGCTAGCGGGGTTTCTTCAGCTGTTTTTT	CASSERLAGFLQLFF
.	TRBV5-5	.	TRBJ2-7	TGTGCCAGCAGCTTGGCGTTAAGCGGGCACTACGAGCAGTACTTC	CASSLALSGHYEQYF
.	TRBV6-1	TRBD2	TRBJ2-7	TGTGCCAGCAGTGGGACTAGAGTGGCCGAGCAGTACTTC	CASSGTRVAEQYF
.	TRBV27	.	TRBJ2-5	TGTGCCAGCAGCGCCGGGACCCCTTGGGAGACCCAGTACTTC	CASSAGTPWETQYF
.	TRBV10-3	.	TRBJ2-7	TGTGCCATCAGTGCGACAGACCCTCCTTACGAGCAGTACTTC	CAISATDPPYEQYF
.	TRBV4-2	.	TRBJ2-3	TGTGCCAGCAGCCAAGAAGGGGGGGGCACAGATACGCAGTATTTT	CASSQEGGGTDTQYF
.	TRBV7-2	.	TRBJ2-3	TGTGCCAGCACCCGCCGGGGCGGAGATACGCAGTATTTT	CASTRRGGDTQYF
few	TRBV27	.	TRBJ1-5	TGTGCCAGCAGTCCCGACAGGCTTTATAGCAATCAGCCCCAGCATTTT	CASSPDRLYSNQPQHF
.	TRBV5-1	TRBD1	TRBJ2-7	TGCGCCAGCAGACCATCGGGACAGTCTTTATACGAGCAGTACTTC	CASRPSGQSLYEQYF
.	TRBV27	.	TRBJ1-1	TGTGCCAGCAGTTTTCAGGGTGGCTCTGAAGCTTTCTTT	CASSFQGGSEAFF
.	TRBV6-1	TRBD1	TRBJ2-1	TGTGCCAGCAGTGAAGGTGTGGGACAGGGGCAGAATGAGCAGTTCTTC	CASSEGVGQGQNEQFF
.	TRBV7-3	.	TRBJ2-2	TGTGCCAGCAGCCCAATCCTAGCGAACACCGGGGAGCTGTTTTTT	CASSPILANTGELFF
.	TRBV28	.	TRBJ1-2	TGTGCCAGCAGTTTCCCCGGTTTCAACTATGGCTACACCTTC	CASSFPGFNYGYTF
.	TRBV10-2	TRBD1	TRBJ1-5	TGCGCCACCAGAGACAGGGCGAATCAGCCCCAGCATTTT	CATRDRANQPQHF
.	TRBV18	.	TRBJ2-5	TGTGCCAGCTCTCCGTGGCCAGCCGAGTACCAAGAGACCCAGTACTTC	CASSPWPAEYQETQYF